Shown below are 14 T cell receptor beta chains from a single sample sequenced in a study of beta chain features in type 1 diabetes. Study-wide results and limits: The study found moderately but significantly shorter TCRB CDR3s in all four CD4+ subsets of Type 1 diabetes patients.

These TCRs are of unknown antigen specificity. Isolated RNA was reverse transcribed in full, so expressed TCRB transcripts were sequenced. Method: immunoSEQ multiplex PCR; TCRdb's copy keeps in-frame clones and lacks some. This table has roughly 180,000 clones, almost 8% appearing once. The sequenced sample was central memory CD4+ T cells from blood. All receptors derive from a young man with type 1 diabetes.

The table lists this clone with a few counts. The chain employs TRBV7-9 and TRBJ1-1; D gene uncertain. Germline CDR1 is SEHNR and CDR2 is FQNEAQ (reference sequence). The CDR3 is made up of 14 amino acids. Trimming stripped 0 bases from V and 6 bases from J, with 11 bases between. The CDR3 nucleotides are TGTGCCAGCAGCTTAGCAGATCGGAGGGCTGAAGCTTTCTTT. It encodes CASSLADRRAEAFF.

This clone was detected only a few times. The V call is TRBV7-2, the J call TRBJ2-1, with 12 nucleotides matching TRBD2. The CDR3 is made up of 15 amino acids. V shed 3 bases, J shed 7 bases, and the junction held 4 bases outside the gene matches. The germline CDR1 and CDR2 sequences are SGHTA and FQGNSA. The CDR3 sequence is CASSLASGRANEQFF. CDR3 coding DNA: TGTGCCAGCAGCTTGGCTAGCGGGAGGGCGAATGAGCAGTTCTTC.

This clone was seen a few times. This chain uses TRBV20-1 with TRBJ1-6; D is undetermined. The CDR3 consists of 11 residues. With 3 bases removed from V and 9 bases from J, the gap between germline ends came to 6 bases. CDR1 is DFQATT, CDR2 SNEGSKA, per germline (reference sequence). CDR3 residues: CSARGSSPLHF. DNA of the CDR3: TGCAGTGCTAGGGGCAGTTCACCCCTCCACTTT.

The chain carries TRBV12-5 and TRBJ2-3, with D tentatively TRBD2 (6 bases). The germline V gene encodes CDR1 LGHNT and CDR2 FRNRAP. The CDR3 covers 17 residues. The ends were cut back, 3 bases at V and 3 bases at J, with 19 bases in the middle. CDR3 sequence reads: CASGFGRGAEPTDTQYF. For the CDR3, the DNA is TGTGCTAGTGGTTTCGGGAGAGGAGCGGAGCCGACAGATACGCAGTATTTT. The full variable domain, completed using reference TRBV12-5 and TRBJ2-3, is DARVTQTPRHKVTEMGQEVTMRCQPILGHNTVFWYRQTMMQGLELLAYFRNRAPLDDSGMPKDRFSAEMPDATLATLKIQPSEPRDSAVYFCASGFGRGAEPTDTQYFGPGTRLTVL.

This clone was detected a few times. V is TRBV5-1 and J is TRBJ2-7, with TRBD1 matching over 7 bases. The CDR3 totals 14 residues. The trim removed 4 bases at V and 1 base at J, leaving 5 bases unmatched. Germline loops: CDR1 SGHRS, CDR2 YFSETQ. CDR3 residues: CASSPGTESYEQYF. The CDR3 DNA sequence: TGCGCCAGCAGCCCCGGGACAGAATCCTACGAGCAGTACTTC.

This clone occurred a few times. The chain employs TRBV7-6 and TRBJ1-6, with D perhaps TRBD1 (5 bases). Germline V gene sequence: CDR1 SGHVS, CDR2 FNYEAQ. Trimming removed 0 bases from V and 0 bases from J, with 15 bases in between. The CDR3 length is 19 residues. The CDR3 coding sequence is TGTGCCAGCAGCTTAGCGCCCCGGGCAGGGTCCTCCTATAATTCACCCCTCCACTTT. Translated, it gives CASSLAPRAGSSYNSPLHF.

This clone has a handful of counts. The chain links TRBV9 to TRBJ1-1; D gene unclear. V lost 5 bases, J lost 3 bases, and 11 bases lay in between. Germline V gene lookup returns CDR1 SGDLS and CDR2 YYNGEE. The CDR3 runs 13 residues. CDR3 region: CASSVDIHTEAFF. In DNA form, the CDR3 reads TGTGCCAGCAGTGTTGACATCCACACTGAAGCTTTCTTT.

The chain combines TRBV27 with TRBJ1-1; tentatively, D is TRBD1 (6 bases). The CDR3 has 17 residues. Germline loops: CDR1 MNHEY, CDR2 SMNVEV (reference sequence). V shed 6 bases and J shed 3 bases, with 23 bases lying between them. The CDR3 loop reads CASRLLGPGGRDTEAFF. In DNA, the CDR3 is TGTGCCAGCAGGTTACTAGGGCCCGGGGGGCGGGACACTGAAGCTTTCTTT.

The rearrangement links TRBV9 to TRBJ2-7, with 10 bases matching TRBD2. Germline V gene lookup returns CDR1 SGDLS and CDR2 YYNGEE. This CDR3 contains 13 residues. Trimming cost V 7 bases and J 6 bases; bases outside gene matches: 7. The CDR3 protein is CASGASGSGEQYF. The DNA for the CDR3 is TGTGCCAGCGGGGCTAGCGGGAGCGGCGAGCAGTACTTC.

This clone came up a few times. V usage is TRBV5-1 and J usage is TRBJ1-1, with TRBD1 identical over 10 bases. Germline values: CDR1 SGHRS, CDR2 YFSETQ. The CDR3 totals 13 residues. V lost 4 bases, J lost 8 bases, and 5 bases stayed unmatched. The CDR3 bases are TGCGCCAGCAGCGGCCCGGGACAGGGGGAAGCTTTCTTT. Its protein is CASSGPGQGEAFF.

This clone turned up a few times. The rearrangement joins TRBV4-3 to TRBJ2-7, with a tentative D call TRBD2 (6 bases). V was trimmed by 4 bases and J by 4 bases, leaving 17 bases between them. The CDR3 is 15 residues long. Per germline, CDR1 LGHNA and CDR2 YSLEER. CDR3 region: CASSLVADGTYEQYF. CDR3 nucleotides: TGCGCCAGCAGCCTCGTGGCGGACGGGACTTACGAGCAGTACTTC.

This sequence joins TRBV2 and TRBJ2-3; the D gene is possibly TRBD1 (6 bases). The germline gives CDR1 SNHLY, CDR2 FYNNEI. The ends were cut back, 5 bases at V and 1 base at J, with 16 bases in the middle. The CDR3 is made up of 16 amino acids. The CDR3 sequence is CASSRTVALRTDTQYF. The CDR3 coding sequence is TGTGCCAGCAGTCGGACAGTTGCCCTCCGCACAGATACGCAGTATTTT.

This clone was counted a few times. This chain connects TRBV18 to TRBJ1-2, with D uncertain. Trimming removed 1 base at V and 8 bases at J, with 14 bases between. Germline V CDR1 and CDR2: KGHSH, LQKENI. The CDR3 contains 14 residues. CDR3 sequence: CASSPQTQSEGYTF. Here the CDR3 DNA reads TGTGCCAGCTCACCACAGACACAGAGTGAGGGCTACACCTTC.

This clone was counted between two and nine times. CDR3: CSARDLYEQYF. In DNA, the CDR3 is TGCAGTGCTAGAGATCTTTACGAGCAGTACTTC. This chain joins TRBV20-1 and TRBJ2-7; D is unresolved. This CDR3 comprises 11 residues. The V and J ends lost 0 bases and 4 bases respectively, with 4 bases between them. CDR1 is DFQATT, CDR2 SNEGSKA, per germline (reference sequence).